Below are 29 T cell receptor beta chains sequenced from a single sample in a study of T cells after yellow fever vaccination. TCRdb recomputed calls from the 5' RACE reads with MiXCR, one row per CDR3 protein. The table includes 300,000 to 450,000 distinct CDR3 sequences, around 6.4% detected once. The sequencing here drew on PBMCs, taken 5 days after the yellow fever booster vaccination. The receptors were sampled from a man aged 25-40 years who received the YFV17D yellow fever vaccine.

The chain has TRBV29-1 and TRBJ2-3; tentatively, D is TRBD1 or TRBD2 (5 bases each). The CDR3 contains 13 residues. The ends were cut back, 6 bases at V and 1 base at J, with 11 bases in the middle. Germline values: CDR1 SQVTM, CDR2 ANQGSEA. The CDR3 loop reads CSVGAGRTDTQYF. CDR3 in DNA: TGCAGCGTCGGGGCGGGTCGCACAGATACGCAGTATTTT.

The chain joins TRBV5-4 to TRBJ2-1; no firm D call. Trimming removed 4 bases at V and 10 bases at J, with 12 bases between. The germline CDR1 and CDR2 sequences are SGHNT and YYREEE (reference sequence). This CDR3 is built from 12 residues. The CDR3 here is CASSPFSEEQFF. The CDR3 DNA is TGTGCCAGCAGCCCTTTTAGTGAAGAGCAGTTCTTC.

The CDR3 DNA follows: TGCGCCAGTCTCCCTAACGGACAGGGGGTCCGCTACGAGCAGTACTTC. It encodes CASLPNGQGVRYEQYF. The chain links TRBV10-2 to TRBJ2-7; 10 nucleotides line up with TRBD1. V was pared by 9 bases and J by 3 bases, with 14 bases of the junction left unmatched. The CDR3 has 16 residues. The germline CDR1 and CDR2 sequences are WSHSY and SAAADI.

This rearrangement joins TRBV7-9 to TRBJ2-7, with TRBD2 matching 9 bases. After removal of 5 bases from V and 5 bases from J, the junction contained 13 bases not matched to a gene. This CDR3 region has 16 residues. Germline V gives CDR1 SEHNR, CDR2 FQNEAQ (reference sequence). In DNA form, the CDR3 reads TGTGCCAGCAGCCGACCCGTAGCGGGAGATTGGGACGAGCAGTACTTC. It is translated as CASSRPVAGDWDEQYF.

There are a few counts of this clonotype. The genes are TRBV19 and TRBJ1-2; 10 nucleotides agree with TRBD1. Looked up from germline, CDR1 is LNHDA and CDR2 is SQIVND (reference sequence). V shed 7 bases, J shed 8 bases, and the junction held 28 bases outside the gene matches. This CDR3 comprises 20 residues. The CDR3: CASMGDPGKWTGGRPVGYTF. CDR3 nucleotides: TGTGCCAGTATGGGAGACCCCGGAAAATGGACAGGGGGACGCCCGGTAGGCTACACCTTC.

The V gene is TRBV5-1, the J gene TRBJ2-1; 10 positions match TRBD2. Germline-derived CDR1 and CDR2 are SGHRS and YFSETQ. With 0 bases clipped from V and 8 bases from J, the junction kept 11 bases outside the gene matches. The CDR3 is made up of 17 amino acids. CDR3 sequence: CASSLVASGSLAHEQFF. In DNA form, the CDR3 reads TGCGCCAGCAGCTTGGTGGCTAGCGGGAGCTTGGCACATGAGCAGTTCTTC.

The V gene is TRBV5-1, the J gene TRBJ1-5; 7 bases fit TRBD1. The CDR3 consists of 14 residues. CDR1 is SGHRS and CDR2 is YFSETQ in the germline V gene. The J segment lost 8 bases and the V segment lost 0 bases, leaving 5 bases of the junction unmatched. CDR3: CASSLEGGREPQHF. In DNA form, the CDR3 reads TGCGCCAGCAGCTTGGAAGGGGGCAGGGAGCCCCAGCATTTT.

The sample holds a few counts of this clonotype. The chain employs TRBV20-1 and TRBJ2-1; 10 positions agree with TRBD2. V lost 6 bases and J lost 3; bases outside the gene matches: 5. This CDR3 is 14 amino acids long. CDR1 and CDR2 from the germline V gene are DFQATT and SNEGSKA (reference sequence). The CDR3 reads CSARLAGLYNEQFF. The DNA for the CDR3 is TGCAGTGCACGACTAGCGGGCCTCTACAATGAGCAGTTCTTC.

The V call is TRBV5-6, the J call TRBJ1-6; the D gene is possibly TRBD1 (6 bases). CDR1 is SGHDT, CDR2 YYEEEE, per germline. V was shortened by 0 bases and J by 10 bases, with 14 bases between the two germline ends. This CDR3 region has 15 residues. The CDR3, as DNA: TGTGCCAGCAGCTTGGACGGCAGGGGTGGCTCACCCCTCCACTTT. Translating gives CASSLDGRGGSPLHF. The variable domain in full, completed from reference TRBV5-6 and TRBJ1-6, reads DAGVTQSPTHLIKTRGQQVTLRCSPKSGHDTVSWYQQALGQGPQFIFQYYEEEERQRGNFPDRFSGHQFPNYSSELNVNALLLGDSALYLCASSLDGRGGSPLHFGNGTRLTVT.

Remarks on this clonotype: A much larger clone lies one base from this, so it may be a read error. J is TRBJ2-2 and V is TRBV11-1; D is possibly TRBD2 (6 bases). CDR3 length: 13 residues. Germline CDR1 SGHAT, CDR2 FQDESV (reference sequence). The germline V and J ends were trimmed by 7 bases and 5 bases, with 11 bases remaining between them. The DNA for the CDR3 is TGTGCCAGCAACGGGAGAGGGACCGGGGAGCTGTTTTTT. Its translation is CASNGRGTGELFF.

This clonotype was counted many times. The rearrangement joins TRBV12-3 or TRBV12-4 to TRBJ2-1; the D gene could be TRBD1 or TRBD2 (5 bases each). Trimming shortened V by 0 bases and J by 7 bases, and 10 bases separated the two germline ends. CDR3 length equals 14 residues. In DNA, the CDR3 is TGTGCCAGCAGTTTAGCGGGGAGACAGAATGAGCAGTTCTTC. It is translated as CASSLAGRQNEQFF.

This clonotype has just a few counts. Here the CDR3 DNA reads TGTGCCAGCAGTACCGGACTAGCGGGCTACGAGCAGTACTTC. It encodes CASSTGLAGYEQYF. J is TRBJ2-7 and V is TRBV28; 11 positions match TRBD2. The length of the CDR3 is 14 residues. Germline V gives CDR1 MDHEN, CDR2 SYDVKM. Trimming cost V 5 bases and J 3 bases; bases outside gene matches: 3.

This clonotype was counted between two and nine times. The chain recombines TRBV5-4 with TRBJ2-2, with 9 bases that match TRBD2. The germline V gene encodes CDR1 SGHNT and CDR2 YYREEE (reference sequence). CDR3 size: 15 residues. Losses at the gene ends were 6 bases for V and 5 bases for J; bases not matched to a gene: 8. Here the CDR3 reads CASNDGLAGTGELFF. The CDR3 DNA reads as TGTGCCAGCAACGATGGTCTAGCGGGGACCGGGGAGCTGTTTTTT.

The table lists this clonotype with many counts. The chain is built from TRBV9 and TRBJ2-7; the D call may be TRBD1 or TRBD2 (5 bases each). Per germline, CDR1 SGDLS and CDR2 YYNGEE. With 0 bases removed from V and 7 bases from J, the gap between germline ends came to 14 bases. The CDR3 is 14 residues long. The CDR3 bases are TGTGCCAGCAGCGTAGGAGGGGACGATCGGGAGCAGTACTTC. Translating it yields CASSVGGDDREQYF.

This clonotype occurred many times. This chain links TRBV28 with TRBJ2-5; possible D gene TRBD1, 6 bases. Per germline, CDR1 MDHEN and CDR2 SYDVKM. V was clipped by 1 base and J by 4 bases, with 13 bases between them. CDR3 length: 15 residues. For the CDR3, the DNA is TGTGCCAGCAGTTTATCATCGACAGGTCCAGAGACCCAGTACTTC. The encoded protein is CASSLSSTGPETQYF.

This clonotype has a handful of counts. The V gene is TRBV3-1, the J gene TRBJ2-3; D is unclear. Germline CDR1 LGHDT, CDR2 YNNKEL (reference sequence). Deletions cut 0 bases from V and 0 bases from J, with 19 bases between. The CDR3 is 19 residues long. The CDR3 DNA reads TGTGCCAGCAGCCAAGAGGGTATAATAGTAGACCCGAGCACAGATACGCAGTATTTT. Its protein is CASSQEGIIVDPSTDTQYF.

The chain links TRBV10-3 to TRBJ2-3; 9 nucleotides agree with TRBD1. The CDR3 covers 12 residues. Germline V gene lookup returns CDR1 ENHRY and CDR2 SYGVKD. V dropped 10 bases and J dropped 3; count of bases not matched to a gene: 2. CDR3 amino acids: CATGQGTDTQYF. CDR3 nucleotide sequence: TGTGCCACCGGACAGGGGACAGATACGCAGTATTTT.

This clonotype was observed many times. This chain uses TRBV5-1 with TRBJ2-7; no reliable D call. Germline V gene lookup returns CDR1 SGHRS and CDR2 YFSETQ. V was trimmed by 1 base and J by 2 bases, leaving 10 bases between them. The CDR3 is made up of 14 amino acids. The CDR3 bases are TGCGCCAGCAGCTTGTCCGGATATACCTACGAGCAGTACTTC. Its protein is CASSLSGYTYEQYF. The full variable domain, rest sourced from reference TRBV5-1 and TRBJ2-7, is KAGVTQTPRYLIKTRGQQVTLSCSPISGHRSVSWYQQTPGQGLQFLFEYFSETQRNKGNFPGRFSGRQFSNSRSEMNVSTLELGDSALYLCASSLSGYTYEQYFGPGTRLTVT.

This clonotype was recorded at least ten times. CDR3 sequence: CASSQTRESPLHF. The CDR3 nucleotides read TGTGCCAGCAGCCAAACCAGGGAATCACCCCTCCACTTT. The chain is built from TRBV3-1 and TRBJ1-6, with D perhaps matching TRBD1 (5 bases). V was clipped by 2 bases and J by 10 bases, with 9 bases between them. Germline assignment: CDR1 LGHDT and CDR2 YNNKEL (reference sequence). The CDR3 consists of 13 residues.

This clonotype was seen at least ten times. The chain has TRBV19 and TRBJ2-2, with 7 bases fitting TRBD2. Germline assignment: CDR1 LNHDA and CDR2 SQIVND (reference sequence). The CDR3 is 16 amino acids. The V and J ends lost 6 bases and 0 bases, in that order; junction bases with no gene match: 7. The DNA for the CDR3 is TGTGCCAGTAGCCCTACCGGGACTACGAACACCGGGGAGCTGTTTTTT. This gives the protein CASSPTGTTNTGELFF. The full variable domain, rest sourced from reference TRBV19 and TRBJ2-2, is DGGITQSPKYLFRKEGQNVTLSCEQNLNHDAMYWYRQDPGQGLRLIYYSQIVNDFQKGDIAEGYSVSREKKESFPLTVTSAQKNPTAFYLCASSPTGTTNTGELFFGEGSRLTVL.

This clonotype was counted ten times or more. The chain joins TRBV20-1 to TRBJ2-7; 10 nucleotides match TRBD2. Per germline, CDR1 DFQATT and CDR2 SNEGSKA (reference sequence). J lost 3 bases, V lost 3 bases, and 5 bases had no gene match. CDR3 length equals 14 residues. The CDR3 DNA reads as TGCAGTGCTAGCCTAGCGGGAGCGGGCTACGAGCAGTACTTC. Encoded protein: CSASLAGAGYEQYF.

V and J are TRBV20-1 and TRBJ1-1; no clear D gene. Per germline, CDR1 DFQATT and CDR2 SNEGSKA (reference sequence). V lost 4 bases and J lost 3, with 6 bases in between. This CDR3 spans 11 amino acids. The chain's CDR3 is CSATLYTEAFF. As DNA, the CDR3 is TGCAGTGCTACCTTATACACTGAAGCTTTCTTT.

The chain links TRBV6-5 to TRBJ2-7, with 9 bases fitting TRBD2. Trimming cost V 2 bases and J 5 bases; bases outside gene matches: 7. This CDR3 has 15 residues. Germline V gene data show CDR1 as MNHEY and CDR2 as SVGAGI. The CDR3, as DNA: TGTGCCAGCAGTTACCGAAGCCCTAGCGGGGACGAGCAGTACTTC. Translation: CASSYRSPSGDEQYF.

This clonotype was observed a handful of times. The J gene is TRBJ2-5, the V gene TRBV30; tentatively, D is TRBD1 (5 bases). Germline CDR1 reads GTSNPN; CDR2 reads SVGIG (reference sequence). Trimming took off 5 bases at V and 3 bases at J, with 7 bases between the two ends. CDR3 length: 11 amino acids. CDR3 in DNA: TGTGCCTGGGACAGAGAAGAGACCCAGTACTTC. Translated: CAWDREETQYF.

The genes are TRBV3-1 and TRBJ2-7; D is possibly TRBD1 or TRBD2 (6 bases each). The CDR3 covers 16 residues. Germline CDR1 LGHDT, CDR2 YNNKEL (reference sequence). Trimming left V 2 bases short and J 5 bases short, with 19 bases between. The CDR3 here is CASSQPPRGGRNEQYF. Here the CDR3 DNA reads TGTGCCAGCAGCCAACCCCCCCGAGGGGGGAGGAACGAGCAGTACTTC.

V gene TRBV6-5 combines with J gene TRBJ2-2; D gene uncertain. Germline lookup yields CDR1 MNHEY and CDR2 SVGAGI. The CDR3 consists of 18 residues. Trimming pared 0 bases from V and 5 bases from J, leaving 19 bases between. The CDR3 spells CASSYSKWQTKWTGELFF. DNA for the CDR3: TGTGCCAGCAGTTACTCGAAGTGGCAGACCAAGTGGACCGGGGAGCTGTTTTTT.

The sample holds a few counts of this clonotype. The chain carries TRBV11-2 and TRBJ2-1; the D is unclear. Per germline, CDR1 SGHAT and CDR2 FQNNGV. Trimming stripped 6 bases from V and 2 bases from J, with 14 bases between. This CDR3 is built from 15 residues. CDR3 amino acids: CASRVIVSAYNEQFF. The CDR3 region has the DNA TGTGCCAGCAGAGTCATAGTGTCCGCCTACAATGAGCAGTTCTTC.

The chain couples TRBV5-6 to TRBJ2-7; either TRBD1 or TRBD2 may fit D (5 bases each). Germline values: CDR1 SGHDT, CDR2 YYEEEE. The CDR3 extends over 14 amino acids. Between the trimmed V and J ends, which lost 3 bases and 6 bases, there was a span of 16 bases. The CDR3 sequence is CASSWRKPRGEQYF. The CDR3 nucleotides read TGTGCCAGCAGCTGGCGGAAGCCGAGGGGCGAGCAGTACTTC. The full variable domain, rest sourced from reference TRBV5-6 and TRBJ2-7, is DAGVTQSPTHLIKTRGQQVTLRCSPKSGHDTVSWYQQALGQGPQFIFQYYEEEERQRGNFPDRFSGHQFPNYSSELNVNALLLGDSALYLCASSWRKPRGEQYFGPGTRLTVT.

This clonotype came up many times. The chain combines TRBV5-1 with TRBJ2-2, with a weak D call TRBD1 (6 bases). Germline lookup yields CDR1 SGHRS and CDR2 YFSETQ. The CDR3 length is 17 residues. V was trimmed by 2 bases and J by 4 bases, leaving 18 bases between them. CDR3 coding DNA: TGCGCCAGCAGCTTAAACCCTCCAGGGGTAGGCACCGGGGAGCTGTTTTTT. Amino acid sequence: CASSLNPPGVGTGELFF.